This entry lists 4 T cell receptor beta chains sequenced from one sample in a study of blood T cell repertoires in COVID-19. Method: immunoSEQ multiplex PCR; TCRdb's copy keeps in-frame clones and lacks some. This sample yields 150,000 to 200,000 clones, of which around 83% are seen a single time; 8.2% belongs to the top ten. Source material: peripheral blood. The receptor set was obtained from a woman aged 60-75 years with acute or convalescent COVID-19.

This chain uses TRBV19 with TRBJ1-1; 10 nucleotides line up with TRBD1. From germline, CDR1 is LNHDA and CDR2 SQIVND (reference sequence). This CDR3 region has 15 residues. The ends lost 6 bases at V and 5 bases at J; junction bases unmatched: 9. CDR3 sequence: CASSLGGTGATEAFF. The CDR3 DNA is TGTGCCAGTAGCCTCGGTGGGACAGGGGCGACTGAAGCTTTCTTT.

The V call is TRBV11-2, the J call TRBJ2-2; TRBD1 matches 7 bases. The germline V gene encodes CDR1 SGHAT and CDR2 FQNNGV. This CDR3 region has 14 residues. V dropped 3 bases and J dropped 7; count of bases not matched to a gene: 5. The CDR3 nucleotides read TGTGCCAGCAGCTTGGACAGGAATGTCGGGGAGCTGTTTTTT. Its translation: CASSLDRNVGELFF.

The chain links TRBV4-1 to TRBJ2-7; 9 bases agree with TRBD2. Looked up from germline, CDR1 is MGHRA and CDR2 is YSYEKL. Losses at the gene ends were 1 base for V and 1 base for J; bases not matched to a gene: 5. This CDR3 comprises 16 residues. This CDR3 is CASSQVFTSGSYEQYF. CDR3 sequence (DNA): TGCGCCAGCAGCCAAGTTTTTACTAGCGGGTCCTACGAGCAGTACTTC.

This clone was counted between two and nine times. V gene TRBV30 combines with J gene TRBJ1-2, with D perhaps TRBD1 (5 bases). Germline lookup yields CDR1 GTSNPN and CDR2 SVGIG (reference sequence). Trimming removed 4 bases at V and 0 bases at J, with 12 bases between. The CDR3 covers 14 residues. CDR3 loop: CAWIGKGTNYGYTF. The CDR3 DNA reads TGTGCCTGGATAGGGAAGGGGACTAACTATGGCTACACCTTC.